The 20 T cell receptor beta chains presented below share a single source sample, sequenced in a study of neoadjuvant anti-PD-1 for oral cavity cancer. Profiling relied on immunoSEQ multiplex PCR, and the TCRdb table lists in-frame clones only, not all of them. Of tens of thousands of clones listed, more than 65% are singletons. The material sequenced was PBMCs, taken before nivolumab (anti-PD-1) treatment. These receptors all stem from a person aged 35-80 years with oral cavity squamous cell carcinoma.

In its sample, this clone was seen once. The rearrangement links TRBV19 to TRBJ2-1; no clear D gene. Germline V gene data show CDR1 as LNHDA and CDR2 as SQIVND (reference sequence). This CDR3 comprises 13 residues. Between the trimmed V and J ends, which lost 7 bases and 5 bases, there was a span of 12 bases. Here the CDR3 reads CASKTRSHNEQFF. The CDR3 DNA follows: TGTGCCAGTAAAACCCGAAGCCACAATGAGCAGTTCTTC.

The chain joins TRBV5-4 to TRBJ2-1; TRBD2 matches at 14 bases. V trimming: 3 bases; J trimming: 6 bases; junction bases outside the gene matches: 5. The CDR3 is 16 residues long. From germline, CDR1 is SGHNT and CDR2 YYREEE (reference sequence). CDR3 sequence: CASSWGLAGAINEQFF. Here the CDR3 DNA reads TGTGCCAGCAGCTGGGGACTAGCGGGGGCTATCAATGAGCAGTTCTTC.

The chain uses TRBV21-1 and TRBJ2-2; the DNA was not used to check the table's D call, TRBD1. TRBV21-1 corresponds to a pseudogene. There are 16 residues in the CDR3. This CDR3 reads CASSKGGTRNTGELFF. The CDR3 DNA follows: TGTGCCAGCAGCAAAGGTGGGACACGAAACACCGGGGAGCTGTTTTTT.

This chain joins TRBV28 and TRBJ2-4, with 13 bases aligning to TRBD2. Germline CDR1 and CDR2: MDHEN and SYDVKM. There are 16 residues in the CDR3. Trimming took 6 bases from V and 6 from J; bases not matched to a gene: 8. CDR3 region: CASSPGLAGAGNIQYF. Here the CDR3 DNA reads TGTGCCAGCAGCCCCGGACTAGCGGGAGCGGGAAACATTCAGTACTTC.

CDR3 in amino acids: CASSYWLVSYEQYF. CDR3 bases: TGTGCCAGCAGTTACTGGCTAGTAAGCTACGAGCAGTACTTC. The chain links TRBV6-5 to TRBJ2-7; D is uncertain. The V end was cut by 1 base, the J end by 3 bases, with 10 bases between. The CDR3 sequence is 14 residues long. Per the germline V gene, CDR1 is MNHEY and CDR2 is SVGAGI.

V usage is TRBV6-1 and J usage is TRBJ1-2, with TRBD1 identical over 8 bases. After removal of 7 bases from V and 7 bases from J, the junction contained 5 bases not matched to a gene. CDR3 length: 12 amino acids. Germline values: CDR1 MNHNS, CDR2 SASEGT. The CDR3 DNA is TGTGCCAGCAATCAGGGGGCGGCTGGCTACACCTTC. Translation gives CASNQGAAGYTF.

The rearrangement links TRBV5-1 to TRBJ2-5; possible D gene TRBD2, 6 bases. Trimming stripped 2 bases from V and 4 bases from J, with 15 bases between. Germline values: CDR1 SGHRS, CDR2 YFSETQ. CDR3 size: 15 residues. For the CDR3, the DNA is TGCGCCAGCAGCTTAAACGGGGGAGGAGCAGAGACCCAGTACTTC. Its translation: CASSLNGGGAETQYF.

J is TRBJ1-1 and V is TRBV12-5; 7 bases agree with TRBD1. The CDR3 sequence is 15 residues long. CDR1 and CDR2 (germline): LGHNT, FRNRAP. Trimming took 7 bases from V and 0 from J; bases not matched to a gene: 8. CDR3 coding DNA: TGTGCTAGTGCCAGACCGACAGGGCTGAACACTGAAGCTTTCTTT. Amino acids: CASARPTGLNTEAFF.

This sequence joins TRBV5-8 and TRBJ1-2; TRBD1 is a possible D gene (6 bases). CDR3 length equals 15 residues. In germline, CDR1 is SGHTS, CDR2 YDEGEE. The V gene lost 0 bases and the J gene lost 7 bases, with 16 bases spanning the gap. The CDR3 DNA sequence: TGTGCCAGCAGCTTGGGTACATGGGGGCCTCCTGGCTACACCTTC. This codes for CASSLGTWGPPGYTF.

This chain links TRBV10-3 with TRBJ1-1; D gene uncertain. CDR3 length: 13 residues. Germline CDR1 and CDR2: ENHRY and SYGVKD. Trimming removed 2 bases at V and 2 bases at J, with 6 bases between. DNA of the CDR3: TGTGCCATCAGTGAGGCAGAAAACACTGAAGCTTTCTTT. Translating it yields CAISEAENTEAFF.

The V and J genes are TRBV5-6 and TRBJ2-7; the match to TRBD2 covers 8 bases. Trimming took 0 bases from V and 12 from J; bases not matched to a gene: 5. The germline V gene has CDR1 SGHDT and CDR2 YYEEEE. The CDR3 extends over 12 amino acids. The CDR3 here is CASSLVGTRGYF. CDR3 DNA sequence: TGTGCCAGCAGCTTGGTGGGGACTAGAGGGTACTTC.

This clone is a singleton in its sample. This chain links TRBV2 with TRBJ2-2; D is ambiguous. Germline V CDR1 and CDR2: SNHLY, FYNNEI. Trimming took 9 bases from V and 2 from J, leaving 16 bases between them. The CDR3 consists of 15 residues. The DNA of the CDR3 is TGTGCCAGATCTTCCGACGAACCTAACACCGGGGAGCTGTTTTTT. It translates to CARSSDEPNTGELFF.

Only one count was recorded for this clone. The genes are TRBV11-2 and TRBJ2-7; D is possibly TRBD2 (5 bases). Trimming left V 5 bases short and J 2 bases short, with 16 bases between. In germline, CDR1 is SGHAT, CDR2 FQNNGV. The CDR3 extends over 15 amino acids. CDR3 sequence: CASSPRGPGPYEQYF. The CDR3 DNA is TGTGCCAGCAGCCCCCGGGGTCCCGGGCCCTACGAGCAGTACTTC.

V and J are TRBV19 and TRBJ1-6; 7 bases fit TRBD1. Per the germline V gene, CDR1 is LNHDA and CDR2 is SQIVND (reference sequence). This CDR3 region has 14 residues. The ends lost 3 bases at V and 6 bases at J; junction bases unmatched: 2. The DNA of the CDR3 is TGTGCCAGTAGTATCCGGGACAGTAATTCACCCCTCCACTTT. Translated, it gives CASSIRDSNSPLHF.

The chain combines TRBV6-5 with TRBJ2-2; D call uncertain. This CDR3 has 15 residues. Deletions cut 0 bases from V and 8 bases from J, with 13 bases between. CDR1 and CDR2 from the germline V gene are MNHEY and SVGAGI. CDR3 bases: TGTGCCAGCAGTTACTCCCCGGTCCCGGCTGGGGAGCTGTTTTTT. Translation gives CASSYSPVPAGELFF.

J is TRBJ1-2 and V is TRBV4-1; no clear D gene. Germline values: CDR1 MGHRA, CDR2 YSYEKL. This CDR3 is built from 14 residues. Trimming removed 3 bases at V and 5 bases at J, with 13 bases between. The CDR3 nucleotides are TGCGCCAGCAGCCAGGACCCCTCACGGTATGGCTACACCTTC. Amino acids: CASSQDPSRYGYTF.

The chain is built from TRBV14 and TRBJ1-1, with 7 nucleotides matching TRBD1. The trim removed 8 bases at V and 6 bases at J, leaving 12 bases unmatched. CDR3 size: 14 residues. Germline lookup yields CDR1 SGHDN and CDR2 FVKESK. The CDR3 region has the DNA TGTGCCAGCTCTTTGAGACAGGGTTTTTCTGAAGCTTTCTTT. Encoded protein: CASSLRQGFSEAFF.

This chain uses TRBV10-3 with TRBJ1-1; possible D gene TRBD1, 5 bases. The V end lost 6 bases, the J end lost 4 bases, and 15 bases lay between the germline ends. The germline CDR1 and CDR2 sequences are ENHRY and SYGVKD. This CDR3 has 14 amino acids. The CDR3 spells CAISPDGGSTEAFF. The CDR3 nucleotides read TGTGCCATCAGCCCTGATGGGGGTAGCACTGAAGCTTTCTTT.

The genes are TRBV6-1 and TRBJ2-7, with TRBD2 identical over 8 bases. This CDR3 spans 14 amino acids. The germline V gene encodes CDR1 MNHNS and CDR2 SASEGT. Trimming removed 4 bases from V and 5 bases from J; junction bases left unmatched: 7. In DNA form, the CDR3 reads TGTGCCAGCAGTGGTCTAGCGGGTGGAGACGAGCAGTACTTC. It specifies CASSGLAGGDEQYF.

This sequence joins TRBV11-2 and TRBJ1-1, with D unclear. The CDR3 contains 17 residues. Trimming removed 3 bases from V and 1 base from J, with 18 bases in between. CDR1 is SGHAT, CDR2 FQNNGV, per germline. The CDR3 DNA follows: TGTGCCAGCAGCTTTGGGTCCCCCTTCGGACCGAACACTGAAGCTTTCTTT. Protein: CASSFGSPFGPNTEAFF.